The 26 T cell receptor beta chains below all came from one sample that was sequenced in a study of shared clonotypes between healthy human individuals (dated by TCRdb to the early 2020s). Library preparation used the immunoSEQ multiplex PCR assay. TCRdb took over this immuneACCESS table, retaining in-frame rearrangements with V and J assigned. Such tables are incomplete; in checked studies, under half of the missing clones stem from an unresolved V gene, and the remainder is unexplained. The sample table lists some 1,900,000 clones, 85% to 95% of them with a count of one. Around 1.2% of the sample comes from the top ten. For the CD8 naive samples, CD45RO-negative cells were positively selected for CCR7, yielding a CD45RA+CCR7+ population from which TemRA cells were excluded. Sequencing was done on a sample of naive CD8+ T cells sorted from blood. The cell subset or site label here, explained by the study, means: CD45RA+CCR7+. These receptors came from a man aged 18-30 years in good health.

The rearrangement uses TRBV7-6 and TRBJ2-1; 9 bases are a match to TRBD2. In germline, CDR1 is SGHVS, CDR2 FNYEAQ. After removal of 3 bases from V and 10 bases from J, the junction contained 10 bases not matched to a gene. There are 15 residues in the CDR3. The CDR3 spells CASSLDPGLAKEQFF. The CDR3 coding sequence is TGTGCCAGCAGCTTGGATCCGGGACTAGCCAAAGAGCAGTTCTTC.

The chain has TRBV7-9 and TRBJ1-2; TRBD1 agrees at 8 bases. This CDR3 comprises 17 residues. V was clipped by 5 bases and J by 1 base; unmatched bases: 12. Per the germline V gene, CDR1 is SEHNR and CDR2 is FQNEAQ (reference sequence). The CDR3, as DNA: TGTGCCAGCAGCGGGAATAGAGGACAGGGCCATAACTATGGCTACACCTTC. Amino acid sequence: CASSGNRGQGHNYGYTF.

The chain uses TRBV6-1 and TRBJ1-1, with 8 bases identical to TRBD1. The CDR3 length is 17 residues. The junction had 12 bases not matched to a gene; V was cut back by 2 bases and J by 4 bases. Looked up from germline, CDR1 is MNHNS and CDR2 is SASEGT. The CDR3 region has the DNA TGTGCCAGCAGTGAATCGGGCAGGGGGCCCTTTGGCACTGAAGCTTTCTTT. Encoded protein: CASSESGRGPFGTEAFF.

The chain employs TRBV27 and TRBJ2-1; 9 bases align to TRBD2. Germline V gene sequence: CDR1 MNHEY, CDR2 SMNVEV (reference sequence). The CDR3 extends over 17 amino acids. Trimming removed 5 bases from V and 5 bases from J; junction bases left unmatched: 13. In nucleotides, the CDR3 is TGTGCCAGCAGTCCCCTGTGGGCTAGCGGGGTCGACAATGAGCAGTTCTTC. Amino acids: CASSPLWASGVDNEQFF.

This clone is a singleton in its sample. The gene calls are TRBV11-2 and TRBJ2-1, with no clear D. Germline loops: CDR1 SGHAT, CDR2 FQNNGV. The CDR3 has 14 residues. The ends were cut back, 2 bases at V and 7 bases at J, with 12 bases in the middle. CDR3 bases: TGTGCCAGCAGCTTAATCCCCAACCCAAATGAGCAGTTCTTC. The encoded protein is CASSLIPNPNEQFF.

The chain recombines TRBV5-1 with TRBJ1-2, with D maybe TRBD1 (5 bases). This CDR3 has 14 amino acids. V lost 3 bases to trimming and J lost 4 bases, with 13 bases between them. Germline-derived CDR1 and CDR2 are SGHRS and YFSETQ. The CDR3 loop is CASSYLRDSYGYTF. The CDR3 DNA reads TGCGCCAGCAGCTACCTCCGGGACTCCTATGGCTACACCTTC.

The chain employs TRBV4-3 and TRBJ1-2; 8 nucleotides match TRBD1. The CDR3 runs 15 residues. After removal of 1 base from V and 4 bases from J, the junction contained 5 bases not matched to a gene. CDR1 LGHNA and CDR2 YSLEER come from the germline V gene. As DNA, the CDR3 is TGCGCCAGCAGCCAAGCGCAGGGGGCCGGCTATGGCTACACCTTC. Translation gives CASSQAQGAGYGYTF.

This chain uses TRBV27 with TRBJ2-1; the D gene is possibly TRBD2 (6 bases). The V gene lost 4 bases and the J gene lost 0 bases, with 10 bases spanning the gap. This CDR3 is 15 amino acids long. Germline-derived CDR1 and CDR2 are MNHEY and SMNVEV (reference sequence). The CDR3 bases are TGTGCCAGCAGTTCGGGACTCCCCTCCTACAATGAGCAGTTCTTC. It encodes CASSSGLPSYNEQFF.

The chain carries TRBV28 and TRBJ2-1; a possible D gene is TRBD1 (6 bases). This CDR3 has 14 residues. V shed 6 bases and J shed 5 bases, with 14 bases lying between them. CDR1 is MDHEN and CDR2 is SYDVKM in the germline V gene. As DNA, the CDR3 is TGTGCCAGCAGCCTGACAGGTATGAACAATGAGCAGTTCTTC. Protein: CASSLTGMNNEQFF.

The V call is TRBV25-1, the J call TRBJ2-1; no firm D call. CDR1 is MGHDK, CDR2 SYGVNS, per germline. The germline V and J ends were trimmed by 5 bases and 12 bases, with 11 bases remaining between them. This CDR3 comprises 11 residues. This CDR3 reads CASSNPRRQFF. In DNA form, the CDR3 reads TGTGCCAGCAGTAATCCGCGACGGCAGTTCTTC.

The genes are TRBV5-8 and TRBJ1-2; D gene unclear. V was clipped by 4 bases and J by 4 bases, with 17 bases between them. Germline V gene data show CDR1 as SGHTS and CDR2 as YDEGEE. This CDR3 spans 15 amino acids. CDR3: CASSPLGGLGYGYTF. CDR3 sequence (DNA): TGTGCCAGCAGCCCCCTGGGAGGGCTTGGCTATGGCTACACCTTC.

V gene TRBV4-3 combines with J gene TRBJ1-3; 8 nucleotides line up with TRBD1. Germline CDR1 reads LGHNA; CDR2 reads YSLEER. V dropped 1 base and J dropped 4; count of bases not matched to a gene: 3. This CDR3 region has 15 residues. The CDR3 here is CASSQGTGMGNTIYF. The CDR3 DNA reads TGCGCCAGCAGCCAAGGGACAGGGATGGGAAACACCATATATTTT.

The chain has TRBV28 and TRBJ1-6; D is perhaps TRBD1 (6 bases). CDR1 is MDHEN and CDR2 is SYDVKM in the germline V gene. Trimming took 7 bases from V and 4 from J, leaving 17 bases between them. The CDR3 runs 16 residues. The CDR3 loop reads CASTTPGGGYNSPLHF. The CDR3 coding sequence is TGTGCCAGCACCACTCCGGGGGGCGGTTATAATTCACCCCTCCACTTT.

The chain is built from TRBV7-6 and TRBJ1-3; 9 nucleotides align to TRBD1. Germline CDR1 reads SGHVS; CDR2 reads FNYEAQ. J gave up 2 bases and V 5 bases, and 4 bases lay outside the gene matches. The CDR3 is 15 residues long. DNA of the CDR3: TGTGCCAGCAGCCCAAGGACAGGGGCTGGAAACACCATATATTTT. Residues: CASSPRTGAGNTIYF.

The CDR3 nucleotides read TGTGCCATCACCCCCGAGACTCCGACCGGGGAGCTGTTTTTT. Translation: CAITPETPTGELFF. The chain combines TRBV10-3 with TRBJ2-2; D is ambiguous. Per germline, CDR1 ENHRY and CDR2 SYGVKD. V lost 7 bases, J lost 5 bases, and 14 bases lay in between. CDR3 length: 14 residues.

The chain uses TRBV10-2 and TRBJ2-7, with 7 bases identical to TRBD2. J gave up 3 bases and V 3 bases, and 5 bases lay outside the gene matches. The CDR3 is 14 amino acids. Germline V gene data show CDR1 as WSHSY and CDR2 as SAAADI. As DNA, the CDR3 is TGCGCCAGCAGTGACTTCGCTAGCGGCTACGAGCAGTACTTC. Encoded protein: CASSDFASGYEQYF.

This clone has just one count. The chain has TRBV19 and TRBJ2-7; TRBD1 might be the D (6 bases). In germline, CDR1 is LNHDA, CDR2 SQIVND (reference sequence). The CDR3 runs 15 residues. Trimming shortened V by 3 bases and J by 3 bases, and 15 bases separated the two germline ends. Here the CDR3 DNA reads TGTGCCAGTAGTATGGGTCAGGGGAGCCTCTACGAGCAGTACTTC. Translation gives CASSMGQGSLYEQYF.

The rearrangement links TRBV6-5 to TRBJ1-1; D not resolved. Trimming pared 0 bases from V and 1 base from J, leaving 6 bases between. CDR1 and CDR2 (germline): MNHEY, SVGAGI. The CDR3 has 14 residues. CDR3 nucleotide sequence: TGTGCCAGCAGTTACTCGCCTCAGAACACTGAAGCTTTCTTT. Translation: CASSYSPQNTEAFF.

The genes are TRBV5-6 and TRBJ2-7; D unclear. CDR1 is SGHDT and CDR2 is YYEEEE in the germline V gene. This CDR3 spans 12 amino acids. V was trimmed by 3 bases and J by 2 bases, leaving 6 bases between them. This CDR3 reads CASSSQAYEQYF. The CDR3 nucleotides read TGTGCCAGCAGCTCACAAGCCTACGAGCAGTACTTC. Looking up the rest from reference TRBV5-6 and TRBJ2-7 gives the full variable domain: DAGVTQSPTHLIKTRGQQVTLRCSPKSGHDTVSWYQQALGQGPQFIFQYYEEEERQRGNFPDRFSGHQFPNYSSELNVNALLLGDSALYLCASSSQAYEQYFGPGTRLTVT.

This chain connects TRBV9 to TRBJ2-2, with D perhaps TRBD2 (5 bases). The length of the CDR3 is 15 residues. V was clipped by 0 bases and J by 4 bases, with 10 bases between them. Germline V gives CDR1 SGDLS, CDR2 YYNGEE. DNA of the CDR3: TGTGCCAGCAGCGTAGACGGAGGCGTCACCGGGGAGCTGTTTTTT. This translates into CASSVDGGVTGELFF. The full variable domain, its missing parts supplied by reference TRBV9 and TRBJ2-2, is DSGVTQTPKHLITATGQRVTLRCSPRSGDLSVYWYQQSLDQGLQFLIQYYNGEERAKGNILERFSAQQFPDLHSELNLSSLELGDSALYFCASSVDGGVTGELFFGEGSRLTVL.

The chain links TRBV29-1 to TRBJ2-7; D remains unclear. CDR3 length equals 13 residues. Looked up from germline, CDR1 is SQVTM and CDR2 is ANQGSEA. Trimming left V 5 bases short and J 2 bases short, with 13 bases between. The CDR3 spells CSVLMAGAYEQYF. CDR3 nucleotide sequence: TGCAGCGTTCTGATGGCAGGAGCCTACGAGCAGTACTTC.

This clone was detected only once. The chain has TRBV27 and TRBJ2-6, with D unresolved. Deletions cut 5 bases from V and 0 bases from J, with 5 bases between. The CDR3 covers 14 residues. CDR1 is MNHEY, CDR2 SMNVEV, per germline (reference sequence). In DNA form, the CDR3 reads TGTGCCAGCAGTCCCTTCTCTGGGGCCAACGTCCTGACTTTC. Protein product: CASSPFSGANVLTF.

This clone was counted once. The chain is built from TRBV5-4 and TRBJ1-1; no definite D call. Germline CDR1 is SGHNT and CDR2 is YYREEE (reference sequence). CDR3 length equals 13 residues. The V end was cut by 2 bases, the J end by 4 bases, with 9 bases between. The CDR3 coding sequence is TGTGCCAGCAGCTTTGGCAGGAGCACTGAAGCTTTCTTT. Translating it yields CASSFGRSTEAFF.

This chain joins TRBV7-9 and TRBJ2-1; D is ambiguous. The CDR3 contains 18 residues. CDR1 and CDR2 (germline): SEHNR, FQNEAQ (reference sequence). Trimming took off 0 bases at V and 0 bases at J, with 15 bases between the two ends. CDR3 DNA: TGTGCCAGCAGCTTAGCACCGTTTCGGTTGAGCTCCTACAATGAGCAGTTCTTC. Its translation is CASSLAPFRLSSYNEQFF.

Only one count was recorded for this clone. V is TRBV29-1 and J is TRBJ1-1; 7 bases are shared with TRBD1. There are 12 residues in the CDR3. The germline gives CDR1 SQVTM, CDR2 ANQGSEA. Trimming took 7 bases from V and 6 from J; bases not matched to a gene: 8. DNA for the CDR3: TGCAGCGGCAGGGGGGTACTGGCTGAAGCTTTCTTT. Its protein product is CSGRGVLAEAFF.

This rearrangement joins TRBV5-1 to TRBJ1-4; D may be TRBD1 (6 bases). This CDR3 comprises 17 residues. The V end lost 4 bases, the J end lost 0 bases, and 16 bases lay between the germline ends. Germline V CDR1 and CDR2: SGHRS, YFSETQ. The CDR3 region is CASSVGHPFATNEKLFF. In nucleotides, the CDR3 is TGCGCCAGCAGCGTGGGACACCCCTTCGCAACTAATGAAAAACTGTTTTTT.